A single sample gave rise to the 25 T cell receptor beta chains below, sequenced in a study of long-term antiretroviral therapy in people with HIV. Version v3.0 of the immunoSEQ assay ran at survey level. TCRdb's copy holds only in-frame clones and misses some; the assay was immunoSEQ multiplex PCR. Of almost 25,000 clones in the sample, around 83% were seen once. This specimen was unsorted PBMCs, taken 3 years after starting antiretroviral therapy. The receptors originated from a man between 45 and 60 years old with HIV.

The rearrangement uses TRBV7-2 and TRBJ2-7, with 7 nucleotides matching TRBD1. Germline loops: CDR1 SGHTA, CDR2 FQGNSA. The CDR3 covers 14 residues. V trimming: 6 bases; J trimming: 2 bases; junction bases outside the gene matches: 7. CDR3 in amino acids: CASSEFGTAYEQYF. DNA for the CDR3: TGTGCCAGCAGTGAATTCGGGACAGCCTACGAGCAGTACTTC.

The V and J genes are TRBV4-1 and TRBJ1-3; TRBD1 agrees at 7 bases. CDR1 is MGHRA, CDR2 YSYEKL, per germline. This CDR3 is built from 20 residues. Unmatched junction bases numbered 16, after V lost 2 bases and J lost 0 bases. The CDR3 nucleotides are TGCGCCAGCAGCCAATCCTATGGGGTCCGGGACAGAGACTCTGGAAACACCATATATTTT. Protein product: CASSQSYGVRDRDSGNTIYF.

The genes are TRBV5-5 and TRBJ2-2; D remains ambiguous. Trimming removed 0 bases from V and 0 bases from J, with 6 bases in between. This CDR3 spans 15 amino acids. CDR1 SGHKS and CDR2 YYEKEE come from the germline V gene (reference sequence). The CDR3 DNA reads as TGTGCCAGCAGCTTGGCGTTCGCGAACACCGGGGAGCTGTTTTTT. Its translation: CASSLAFANTGELFF. The whole variable domain, remainder taken from reference TRBV5-5 and TRBJ2-2, is DAGVTQSPTHLIKTRGQQVTLRCSPISGHKSVSWYQQVLGQGPQFIFQYYEKEERGRGNFPDRFSARQFPNYSSELNVNALLLGDSALYLCASSLAFANTGELFFGEGSRLTVL.

The chain is built from TRBV27 and TRBJ2-7; possible D gene TRBD1, 6 bases. CDR1 MNHEY and CDR2 SMNVEV come from the germline V gene (reference sequence). This CDR3 spans 14 amino acids. Trimming shortened V by 5 bases and J by 0 bases, and 11 bases separated the two germline ends. CDR3 sequence reads: CASSQQGSSYEQYF. The DNA of the CDR3 is TGTGCCAGCAGTCAGCAGGGGAGCTCCTACGAGCAGTACTTC.

The chain carries TRBV7-8 and TRBJ1-2, with D tentatively TRBD1 (5 bases). The CDR3 covers 16 residues. Per germline, CDR1 SGHVS and CDR2 FQNEAQ. V lost 0 bases to trimming and J lost 7 bases, with 18 bases between them. The CDR3 DNA sequence: TGTGCCAGCAGCTTAGCGTGGACACGGCTGTTAGGTGGCTACACCTTC. Translation gives CASSLAWTRLLGGYTF.

The V call is TRBV14, the J call TRBJ2-2; D might be TRBD1 (5 bases). Trimming took off 4 bases at V and 6 bases at J, with 9 bases between the two ends. CDR1 and CDR2 from the germline V gene are SGHDN and FVKESK. There are 13 residues in the CDR3. The CDR3 loop reads CASSPRVSGELFF. The CDR3 coding sequence is TGTGCCAGCAGCCCCAGGGTTTCCGGGGAGCTGTTTTTT.

The gene calls are TRBV7-9 and TRBJ1-5; D remains unclear. Looked up from germline, CDR1 is SEHNR and CDR2 is FQNEAQ (reference sequence). This CDR3 has 16 amino acids. The V end was cut by 3 bases, the J end by 2 bases, with 14 bases between. Here the CDR3 DNA reads TGTGCCAGCAGCTTTGACCGAGGTCGGGGCAATCAGCCCCAGCATTTT. Translation: CASSFDRGRGNQPQHF.

The J gene is TRBJ1-1, the V gene TRBV27; the D is unclear. The CDR3 extends over 13 amino acids. Germline-derived CDR1 and CDR2 are MNHEY and SMNVEV (reference sequence). Trimming pared 3 bases from V and 3 bases from J, leaving 8 bases between. Here the CDR3 reads CASSLAGHTEAFF. The CDR3 region has the DNA TGTGCCAGCAGTTTGGCCGGTCACACTGAAGCTTTCTTT.

The rearrangement uses TRBV19 and TRBJ2-3, with 11 bases aligning to TRBD2. The V gene's germline CDR1 is LNHDA and CDR2 SQIVND (reference sequence). The CDR3 loop spans 15 amino acids. J was trimmed by 3 bases and V by 3 bases; bases with no gene match: 2. In DNA form, the CDR3 reads TGTGCCAGTAGTATCACTAGCGGGGGAACAGATACGCAGTATTTT. Its protein is CASSITSGGTDTQYF. Complete variable domain (other parts from reference TRBV19 and TRBJ2-3): DGGITQSPKYLFRKEGQNVTLSCEQNLNHDAMYWYRQDPGQGLRLIYYSQIVNDFQKGDIAEGYSVSREKKESFPLTVTSAQKNPTAFYLCASSITSGGTDTQYFGPGTRLTVL.

The chain couples TRBV13 to TRBJ2-7, with D possibly TRBD1 on 6 matching bases. Between the trimmed V and J ends, which lost 5 bases and 4 bases, there was a span of 15 bases. Germline CDR1 is PRHDT and CDR2 is FYEKMQ (reference sequence). The length of the CDR3 is 14 residues. The CDR3 nucleotides are TGTGCCAGCAGCCAGGGGAGTCAAGTTTACGAGCAGTACTTC. Its protein is CASSQGSQVYEQYF.

The chain joins TRBV7-9 to TRBJ2-3; 9 bases are shared with TRBD1. Losses at the gene ends were 5 bases for V and 3 bases for J; bases not matched to a gene: 3. CDR1 is SEHNR, CDR2 FQNEAQ, per germline (reference sequence). CDR3 length equals 14 residues. CDR3 DNA sequence: TGTGCCAGCAGCCTGGGACAGGGAACAGATACGCAGTATTTT. Translation: CASSLGQGTDTQYF.

The chain carries TRBV7-2 and TRBJ2-2, with TRBD2 identical over 7 bases. There are 16 residues in the CDR3. Germline assignment: CDR1 SGHTA and CDR2 FQGNSA. The V gene end was trimmed by 1 base and the J gene end by 7 bases; junction bases not matched to a gene: 9. This chain's CDR3 is CASSLEAAGLSGELFF. CDR3 nucleotides: TGTGCCAGCAGCTTAGAGGCAGCGGGGTTGAGCGGGGAGCTGTTTTTT.

The chain has TRBV7-9 and TRBJ2-7, with D uncertain. Germline V gene data show CDR1 as SEHNR and CDR2 as FQNEAQ (reference sequence). This CDR3 comprises 13 residues. V was shortened by 4 bases and J by 3 bases, with 10 bases between the two germline ends. The CDR3 loop is CASSSRAFYEQYF. The DNA of the CDR3 is TGTGCCAGCAGCTCCCGGGCCTTCTACGAGCAGTACTTC.

The rearrangement uses TRBV7-2 and TRBJ1-2, with D possibly TRBD1 on 5 matching bases. This CDR3 region has 14 residues. Looked up from germline, CDR1 is SGHTA and CDR2 is FQGNSA. V gave up 0 bases and J gave up 6 bases, with 11 bases separating them. This CDR3 reads CASSLAGRVHGYTF. The CDR3 coding sequence is TGTGCCAGCAGCTTAGCCGGCAGGGTCCATGGCTACACCTTC.

The rearrangement links TRBV7-9 to TRBJ1-4, with D perhaps matching TRBD1 (6 bases). The germline V gene encodes CDR1 SEHNR and CDR2 FQNEAQ (reference sequence). V was shortened by 6 bases and J by 6 bases, with 14 bases between the two germline ends. The length of the CDR3 is 14 residues. This CDR3 reads CASRDGTRDEKLFF. In DNA, the CDR3 is TGTGCCAGCAGGGACGGGACAAGAGATGAAAAACTGTTTTTT.

For this clone: The CDR3 does not end in the conserved phenylalanine or tryptophan, so this is likely a read error. The rearrangement links TRBV5-6 to TRBJ1-2; 7 nucleotides agree with TRBD1. V lost 3 bases, J lost 2 bases, and 1 base stayed unmatched. CDR1 and CDR2 from the germline V gene are SGHDT and YYEEEE. This CDR3 spans 13 amino acids. The CDR3 nucleotides read TGTGCCAGCAGCTACAGGGGAAACTATGGCTACACCGTC. It specifies CASSYRGNYGYTV.

The rearrangement uses TRBV10-1 and TRBJ2-3; no clear D gene. Germline CDR1 WNHNN, CDR2 SYGVQD (reference sequence). V lost 3 bases and J 4 bases, leaving 14 bases between the germline ends. This CDR3 spans 15 amino acids. The CDR3 protein is CASSDEPTWADTQYF. In DNA, the CDR3 is TGCGCCAGCAGTGACGAACCGACCTGGGCAGATACGCAGTATTTT.

The rearrangement links TRBV9 to TRBJ2-3; D may be TRBD2 (6 bases). This CDR3 contains 18 residues. The ends were cut back, 0 bases at V and 3 bases at J, with 20 bases in the middle. In germline, CDR1 is SGDLS, CDR2 YYNGEE. CDR3 sequence (DNA): TGTGCCAGCAGCGTAGAAACCGGGAGCGTATTTGGGACAGATACGCAGTATTTT. Protein product: CASSVETGSVFGTDTQYF.

This chain joins TRBV10-3 and TRBJ2-3; 8 bases align to TRBD2. V shed 2 bases and J 2 bases; nucleotides not matched to a gene: 6. Germline V gene data show CDR1 as ENHRY and CDR2 as SYGVKD. The CDR3 runs to 16 residues. The CDR3 is CAISESVAGLTDTQYF. The CDR3 bases are TGTGCCATCAGTGAGAGTGTAGCGGGACTCACAGATACGCAGTATTTT.

The chain is built from TRBV6-1 and TRBJ2-5, with D perhaps TRBD1 or TRBD2 (5 bases each). The V gene's germline CDR1 is MNHNS and CDR2 SASEGT. Between the trimmed V and J ends, which lost 0 bases and 2 bases, there was a span of 10 bases. This CDR3 comprises 15 residues. The CDR3 sequence is CASSEAGGTQETQYF. The CDR3 coding sequence is TGTGCCAGCAGTGAAGCTGGGGGTACTCAAGAGACCCAGTACTTC.

This clone appeared a single time. This rearrangement joins TRBV6-5 to TRBJ2-2, with D unclear. CDR3 length: 15 amino acids. V was cut by 6 bases and J by 2 bases, with 13 bases left in between. The germline CDR1 and CDR2 sequences are MNHEY and SVGAGI. CDR3 sequence reads: CASSPLALNTGELFF. The CDR3 DNA reads as TGTGCCAGCAGCCCCCTCGCCCTTAACACCGGGGAGCTGTTTTTT.

The chain is built from TRBV2 and TRBJ2-3; no clear D. V dropped 3 bases and J dropped 7 bases, with 14 bases sitting between them. The CDR3 runs 14 residues. Looked up from germline, CDR1 is SNHLY and CDR2 is FYNNEI. The CDR3: CASSEVALGNTQYF. DNA for the CDR3: TGTGCCAGCAGTGAGGTGGCCCTGGGGAATACGCAGTATTTT.

The J gene is TRBJ2-7, the V gene TRBV4-1; possible D gene TRBD1, 6 bases. Germline CDR1 and CDR2: MGHRA and YSYEKL. This CDR3 is built from 16 residues. Trimming removed 3 bases from V and 2 bases from J, with 17 bases in between. This CDR3 is CASSHSVGQYPYEQYF. The CDR3 DNA reads as TGCGCCAGCAGCCACAGCGTTGGACAGTACCCCTACGAGCAGTACTTC.

This clone appeared a single time. V gene TRBV5-1 combines with J gene TRBJ2-1, with 10 bases lining up with TRBD1. Germline trimming cut 6 bases from V and 0 bases from J; bases unmatched to any gene: 6. The CDR3 runs to 16 residues. Germline lookup yields CDR1 SGHRS and CDR2 YFSETQ. CDR3 nucleotides: TGCGCCAGCATCCGAGGGACAGGGGCCTCCTACAATGAGCAGTTCTTC. Its protein product is CASIRGTGASYNEQFF.

The chain uses TRBV2 and TRBJ1-3, with D possibly TRBD1 on 5 matching bases. The CDR3 totals 14 residues. Trimming removed 3 bases from V and 1 base from J, with 7 bases in between. CDR1 and CDR2 (germline): SNHLY, FYNNEI. The CDR3 coding sequence is TGTGCCAGCAGTGATTGGGGGTCTGGAAACACCATATATTTT. It specifies CASSDWGSGNTIYF.